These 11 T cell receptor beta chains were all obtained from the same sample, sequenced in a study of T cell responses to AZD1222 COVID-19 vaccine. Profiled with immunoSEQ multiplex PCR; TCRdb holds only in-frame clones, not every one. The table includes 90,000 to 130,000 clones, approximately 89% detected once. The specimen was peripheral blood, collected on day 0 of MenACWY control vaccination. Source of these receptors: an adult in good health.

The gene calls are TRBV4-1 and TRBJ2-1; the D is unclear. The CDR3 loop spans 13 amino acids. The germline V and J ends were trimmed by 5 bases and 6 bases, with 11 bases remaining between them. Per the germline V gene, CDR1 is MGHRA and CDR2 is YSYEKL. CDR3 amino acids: CASSSFGLNEQFF. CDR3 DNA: TGCGCCAGCAGCTCCTTCGGGCTCAATGAGCAGTTCTTC.

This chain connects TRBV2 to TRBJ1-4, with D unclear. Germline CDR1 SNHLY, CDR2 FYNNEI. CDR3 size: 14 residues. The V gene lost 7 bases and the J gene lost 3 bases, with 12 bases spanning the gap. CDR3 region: CASTGPAANEKLFF. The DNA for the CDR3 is TGTGCCAGCACGGGCCCCGCGGCTAATGAAAAACTGTTTTTT. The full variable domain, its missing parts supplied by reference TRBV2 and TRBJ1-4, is EPEVTQTPSHQVTQMGQEVILRCVPISNHLYFYWYRQILGQKVEFLVSFYNNEISEKSEIFDDQFSVERPDGSNFTLKIRSTKLEDSAMYFCASTGPAANEKLFFGSGTQLSVL.

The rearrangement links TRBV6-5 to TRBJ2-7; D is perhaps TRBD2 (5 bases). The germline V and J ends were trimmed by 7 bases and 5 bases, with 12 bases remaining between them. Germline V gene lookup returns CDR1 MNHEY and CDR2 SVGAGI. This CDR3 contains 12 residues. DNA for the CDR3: TGTGCCAGCACCCCGACGGGGAACGAGCAGTACTTC. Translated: CASTPTGNEQYF.

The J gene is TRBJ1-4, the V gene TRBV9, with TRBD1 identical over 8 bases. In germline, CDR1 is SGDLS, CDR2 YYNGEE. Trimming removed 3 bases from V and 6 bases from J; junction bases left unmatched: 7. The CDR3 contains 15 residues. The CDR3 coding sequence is TGTGCCAGCAGCGCAATACAGGGGGTCTATGAAAAACTGTTTTTT. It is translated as CASSAIQGVYEKLFF.

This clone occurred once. CDR3 nucleotide sequence: TGTGCCAGCAGCTTGGGGGGGCGCTTGGCTGGCTACACCTTC. Amino acid sequence: CASSLGGRLAGYTF. The J gene is TRBJ1-2, the V gene TRBV7-2; perhaps TRBD1 as D (6 bases). V was pared by 3 bases and J by 7 bases, with 15 bases between. Germline CDR1 SGHTA, CDR2 FQGNSA. The CDR3 is made up of 14 amino acids.

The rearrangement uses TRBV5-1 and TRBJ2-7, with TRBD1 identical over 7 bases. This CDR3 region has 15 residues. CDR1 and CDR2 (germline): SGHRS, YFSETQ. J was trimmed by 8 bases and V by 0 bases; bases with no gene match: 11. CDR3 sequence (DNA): TGCGCCAGCAGCTTGGACGGACAGGCCCTCCCCAAGCAGTACTTC. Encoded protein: CASSLDGQALPKQYF.

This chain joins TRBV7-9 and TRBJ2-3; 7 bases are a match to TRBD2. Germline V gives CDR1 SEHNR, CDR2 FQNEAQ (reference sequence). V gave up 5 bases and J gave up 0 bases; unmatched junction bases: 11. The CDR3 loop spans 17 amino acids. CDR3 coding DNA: TGTGCCAGCAGCCCTGCTATAGCGGGTACTAGCACAGATACGCAGTATTTT. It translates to CASSPAIAGTSTDTQYF.

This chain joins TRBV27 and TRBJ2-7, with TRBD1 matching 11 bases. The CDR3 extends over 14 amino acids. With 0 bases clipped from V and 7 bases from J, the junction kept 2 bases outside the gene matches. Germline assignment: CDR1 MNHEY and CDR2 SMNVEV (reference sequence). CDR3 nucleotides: TGTGCCAGCAGTTTATCGGACAGGGGGCATGAGCAGTACTTC. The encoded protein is CASSLSDRGHEQYF.

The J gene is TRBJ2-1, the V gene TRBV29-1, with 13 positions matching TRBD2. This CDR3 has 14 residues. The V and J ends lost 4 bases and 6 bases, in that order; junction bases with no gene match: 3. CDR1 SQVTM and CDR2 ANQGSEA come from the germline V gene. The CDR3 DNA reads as TGCAGCGTTGTTGGGACTAGCGGGGCCAATGAGCAGTTCTTC. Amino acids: CSVVGTSGANEQFF.

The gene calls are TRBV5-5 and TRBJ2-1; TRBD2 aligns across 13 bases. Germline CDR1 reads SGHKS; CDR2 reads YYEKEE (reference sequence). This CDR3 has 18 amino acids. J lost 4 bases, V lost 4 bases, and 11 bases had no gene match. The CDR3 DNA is TGTGCCAGCAGCCCCGGGACTAGCGGGGTAGACAGATACAATGAGCAGTTCTTC. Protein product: CASSPGTSGVDRYNEQFF.

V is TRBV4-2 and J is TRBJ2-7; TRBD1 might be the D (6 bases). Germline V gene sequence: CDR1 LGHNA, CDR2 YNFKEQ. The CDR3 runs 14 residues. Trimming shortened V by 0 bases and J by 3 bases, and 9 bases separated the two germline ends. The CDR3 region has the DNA TGTGCCAGCAGCCAAGAAGGGGGTATCTACGAGCAGTACTTC. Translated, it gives CASSQEGGIYEQYF.